Shown below are 10 T cell receptor beta chains from a single sample sequenced in a study of T cell changes during pregnancy in multiple sclerosis. Profiling relied on immunoSEQ multiplex PCR, and the TCRdb table lists in-frame clones only, not all of them. The data hold under 110,000 clones, with roughly nine tenths observed a single time. The sequences come from peripheral blood, collected before pregnancy. These receptors all stem from a female donor with multiple sclerosis, enrolled in a pregnancy study.

The V and J genes are TRBV30 and TRBJ2-7, with TRBD2 matching 7 bases. The CDR3 extends over 13 amino acids. V lost 5 bases, J lost 2 bases, and 6 bases stayed unmatched. Germline-derived CDR1 and CDR2 are GTSNPN and SVGIG (reference sequence). Here the CDR3 reads CAWPGEGAYEQYF. CDR3 nucleotide sequence: TGTGCCTGGCCCGGGGAGGGAGCCTACGAGCAGTACTTC. Based on the CDR3 plus reference TRBV30 and TRBJ2-7, the full variable domain is SQTIHQWPATLVQPVGSPLSLECTVEGTSNPNLYWYRQAAGRGLQLLFYSVGIGQISSEVPQNLSASRPQDRQFILSSKKLLLSDSGFYLCAWPGEGAYEQYFGPGTRLTVT.

The V and J genes are TRBV2 and TRBJ1-1; the D is unclear. CDR3 length: 13 residues. The germline V and J ends were trimmed by 5 bases and 0 bases, with 7 bases remaining between them. The germline V gene encodes CDR1 SNHLY and CDR2 FYNNEI. CDR3 sequence: CASSTGVNTEAFF. The CDR3, as DNA: TGTGCCAGCAGTACGGGAGTGAACACTGAAGCTTTCTTT. Filled out from reference TRBV2 and TRBJ1-1, the complete variable domain reads EPEVTQTPSHQVTQMGQEVILRCVPISNHLYFYWYRQILGQKVEFLVSFYNNEISEKSEIFDDQFSVERPDGSNFTLKIRSTKLEDSAMYFCASSTGVNTEAFFGQGTRLTVV.

V gene TRBV28 combines with J gene TRBJ2-5; the D gene is possibly TRBD1 (6 bases). Deletions cut 6 bases from V and 4 bases from J, with 15 bases between. The CDR3 extends over 14 amino acids. The V gene's germline CDR1 is MDHEN and CDR2 SYDVKM. As DNA, the CDR3 is TGTGCCAGCAGGAGCGCAGGGGTAGGAGAGACCCAGTACTTC. It yields the protein CASRSAGVGETQYF.

This clone showed up just once. The chain recombines TRBV19 with TRBJ2-7; the match to TRBD1 covers 9 bases. V gave up 6 bases and J gave up 5 bases; unmatched junction bases: 5. The CDR3 has 13 amino acids. Germline loops: CDR1 LNHDA, CDR2 SQIVND (reference sequence). The CDR3: CASSSTGGHEQYF. CDR3 nucleotide sequence: TGTGCCAGTAGCTCGACAGGGGGGCACGAGCAGTACTTC.

The V and J genes are TRBV11-3 and TRBJ2-1; 9 bases agree with TRBD2. V shed 5 bases and J 12 bases; nucleotides not matched to a gene: 26. Germline-derived CDR1 and CDR2 are SGHNT and YENEEA. This CDR3 has 19 residues. The CDR3 is CASSPRGGRYGGGAESQFF. The CDR3 DNA sequence: TGTGCCAGCAGCCCGCGGGGTGGACGCTACGGCGGGGGGGCTGAGTCGCAGTTCTTC.

The CDR3 nucleotides read TGTGCCAGCGGGCAAAGTGGGGCAAAGGCCCAGCATTTT. Translating it yields CASGQSGAKAQHF. This chain uses TRBV6-5 with TRBJ1-5; D might be TRBD1 (5 bases). Trimming pared 8 bases from V and 11 bases from J, leaving 19 bases between. Germline V lookup: CDR1 MNHEY, CDR2 SVGAGI. The CDR3 covers 13 residues.

About this clone: Other DNA sequences in the sample encode the same CDR3. V is TRBV28 and J is TRBJ2-7, with TRBD1 as a possible D gene (6 bases). The CDR3 length is 14 residues. V was cut by 6 bases and J by 4 bases, with 16 bases left in between. The germline V gene has CDR1 MDHEN and CDR2 SYDVKM. The CDR3 reads CASRRTQGAYEQYF. CDR3 bases: TGTGCCAGCAGGCGGACACAGGGTGCTTACGAGCAGTACTTC.

The rearrangement joins TRBV19 to TRBJ1-1, with D possibly matching TRBD1 (6 bases). CDR3 size: 16 residues. Germline CDR1 reads LNHDA; CDR2 reads SQIVND (reference sequence). With 1 base removed from V and 0 bases from J, the gap between germline ends came to 12 bases. The DNA of the CDR3 is TGTGCCAGTAGTATAGTAGGACAGACAATGAACACTGAAGCTTTCTTT. Residues: CASSIVGQTMNTEAFF.

The chain links TRBV30 to TRBJ1-3; the D gene is possibly TRBD1 (5 bases). The V gene's germline CDR1 is GTSNPN and CDR2 SVGIG (reference sequence). V gave up 1 base and J gave up 4 bases, with 11 bases separating them. The CDR3 has 14 amino acids. CDR3 coding DNA: TGTGCCTGGAGTGGGCCGGGGGGAGGAAACACCATATATTTT. Its translation is CAWSGPGGGNTIYF. Drawing the rest from reference TRBV30 and TRBJ1-3, the complete variable domain is SQTIHQWPATLVQPVGSPLSLECTVEGTSNPNLYWYRQAAGRGLQLLFYSVGIGQISSEVPQNLSASRPQDRQFILSSKKLLLSDSGFYLCAWSGPGGGNTIYFGEGSWLTVV.

The chain joins TRBV10-3 to TRBJ2-1; 8 positions agree with TRBD1. The V gene's germline CDR1 is ENHRY and CDR2 SYGVKD. Germline trimming cut 3 bases from V and 3 bases from J; bases unmatched to any gene: 4. CDR3 length: 15 amino acids. The CDR3 here is CAISEIRGLYNEQFF. CDR3 bases: TGTGCCATCAGTGAAATCAGGGGGCTCTACAATGAGCAGTTCTTC.